The rows below give T cell receptor beta chains drawn from one sample of a study of CD8+CD57+ T cells in acquired aplastic anemia. One entry per CDR3 protein, called by TCRdb with MiXCR from the reads. The sample includes under 500,000 distinct CDR3 sequences, approximately 33% of them seen just once. Material: sorted CD4+, CD8+, or CD8+CD57+ T cells (not recorded which) from PBMCs. These receptor sequences come from a human donor with aplastic anemia. Both conserved end residues are part of each CDR3. Each record gives: D gene, V gene, clone size, J gene, CDR3 DNA, CDR3 protein. A D gene is named only where the DNA matches it firmly. Clone size is not always given. Where it is, it says once, few, many or a class for expanded clones.

TRBD1	TRBV7-2	many	TRBJ2-7	TGTGCCAGCAGTTCGGGACGGACAGGGGAGGGGTACTTC	CASSSGRTGEGYF
TRBD2	TRBV9	few	TRBJ2-5	TGTGCCAGCAGCGTAGATCCTCCCGGGGGGGCCGCGGAGACCCAGTACTTC	CASSVDPPGGAAETQYF
NA	TRBV6-2/TRBV6-3	once	TRBJ1-4	TGTGCCAGCAGTTACGACGGCGCAACTAATGAAAAACTGTTTTTT	CASSYDGATNEKLFF
TRBD2	TRBV2	NA	TRBJ2-5	TGTGCCAGCAGTCGGCTAGCGGGGGGGCCGAGCTCAGAGACCCAGTACTTC	CASSRLAGGPSSETQYF
NA	TRBV12-3/TRBV12-4	NA	TRBJ1-2	TGTGCCAGCAGTCGCCCGGAGGGCAGTACTAACTATGGCTACACCTTC	CASSRPEGSTNYGYTF
NA	TRBV5-8	NA	TRBJ1-2	TGTGCCAGCAGCTTGCCCCTGGGCACAACCTATGGCTACACCTTC	CASSLPLGTTYGYTF
NA	TRBV5-4	once	TRBJ2-3	TGTGCCAGCAGCTTGGCTTCCAGCTCTAGCACAGATACGAAGTATTTT	CASSLASSSSTDTKYF
NA	TRBV11-1	few	TRBJ2-2	TGTGCCAGCAGCCTCACACCCGTCCCTAGCAGTGGCACCGGGGAGCTGTTTTTT	CASSLTPVPSSGTGELFF
NA	TRBV12-3/TRBV12-4	NA	TRBJ1-5	TGTGCCAGCAGTTCACGGGCGGCGCTGACAGTTAATCAGCCCCAGCATTTT	CASSSRAALTVNQPQHF
TRBD2	TRBV20-1	NA	TRBJ2-7	TGCAGTGCTAGAGTTAGCGGGAGCTACGAGCAGTACTTC	CSARVSGSYEQYF
NA	TRBV7-9	NA	TRBJ1-1	TGTGCCAGCAGCTTCGGGTCAGCTCCTGAAGCTTTCTTT	CASSFGSAPEAFF
TRBD1	TRBV10-3	once	TRBJ1-6	TGTGCCATCAGGGGACAGGGTATTGGGAATTCACCCCTCCACTTT	CAIRGQGIGNSPLHF
NA	TRBV7-2	few	TRBJ2-5	TGTGCCAGCAGCCACGGATGGGGGAAGGAGACCCAGTACTTC	CASSHGWGKETQYF
TRBD1	TRBV24-1	few	TRBJ2-5	TGTGCCACCAGTGAGCCGGGACAGTTAGAAGAGACCCAGTACTTC	CATSEPGQLEETQYF
TRBD1	TRBV5-1	once	TRBJ1-1	TGCGCCAGCGGCTACACGACAGGGGGACGGGATGAAGCTTTCTTT	CASGYTTGGRDEAFF
NA	TRBV9	many	TRBJ1-1	TGTGCCAGCAGCGCTATGGGAGGGGGCACTGAAGCTTTCTTT	CASSAMGGGTEAFF
NA	TRBV19	NA	TRBJ2-1	TGTGCCAGTAGTTCCTCCAGGGATGAGCAGTTCTTC	CASSSSRDEQFF
NA	TRBV15	many	TRBJ2-3	TGTGCCACCAGCCCGGCTACAGATACGCAGTATTTT	CATSPATDTQYF
NA	TRBV5-4	few	TRBJ2-1	TGTGCCAGCAGCTTGGATTCCGGGGGATCCTACAATGAGCAGTTCTTC	CASSLDSGGSYNEQFF
TRBD2	TRBV2	many	TRBJ2-3	TGTGCCAGCAGGCTAACTAGCGGGACCGCAGATACGCAGTATTTT	CASRLTSGTADTQYF
TRBD1	TRBV5-3	NA	TRBJ2-7	TGTGCCAGAAGTTCTCCGGGACAGGTGGGGAGCCCGCGGATCTCCTACGAGCAGTACTTC	CARSSPGQVGSPRISYEQYF
NA	TRBV7-2	few	TRBJ1-1	TGTGCCAGCAGCTTATTATTCTACGGGAGAGGAACTGAAGCTTTCTTT	CASSLLFYGRGTEAFF
TRBD2	TRBV15	many	TRBJ2-1	TGTGCCACCAGCCCCCGTGGGGGCGCGGGAGGATACAATGAGCAGTTCTTC	CATSPRGGAGGYNEQFF
TRBD1	TRBV25-1	NA	TRBJ1-6	TGTGCCAGCAGTAGGGACAGCGATAATTCACCCCTCCACTTT	CASSRDSDNSPLHF
NA	TRBV10-3	many	TRBJ1-5	TGTGCCATCAGTGAGTCGGACAGAGGGTTCAATCAGCCCCAGCATTTT	CAISESDRGFNQPQHF
NA	TRBV28	once	TRBJ1-5	TGTGCCAGCAGTTTATATACATTTTATAGCAATCAGCCCCAGCATTTT	CASSLYTFYSNQPQHF
NA	TRBV7-3	few	TRBJ2-2	TGTGCCAGCAGCTTGCAGGGGAGCGGGAACACCGGGGAGCTGTTTTTT	CASSLQGSGNTGELFF
NA	TRBV12-5	NA	TRBJ1-1	TGTGCTAGTGGTTTTAGTAACGCTGAAGCTTTCTTT	CASGFSNAEAFF
TRBD1	TRBV4-2	NA	TRBJ1-1	TGTGCCAGCAGCCAAGGGGACAGGAGAAACACTGAAGCTTTCTTT	CASSQGDRRNTEAFF
TRBD2	TRBV11-1	once	TRBJ2-2	TGTGCCAGCAGCTTAATGACCGGGACTAGCCCCACCGGGGAGCTGTTTTTT	CASSLMTGTSPTGELFF
NA	TRBV7-2	many	TRBJ2-7	TGTGCCAGCAGCTTGTTTTGGGGGGCATCCTACGAGCAGTACTTC	CASSLFWGASYEQYF
NA	TRBV20-1	NA	TRBJ1-4	TGCAGTGCCACGTGGGGGGCCGGAGAAAAACTGTTTTTT	CSATWGAGEKLFF
NA	TRBV20-1	few	TRBJ2-3	TGCAGTGCTAGAGATCTCGAGCCATACACAGATACGCAGTATTTT	CSARDLEPYTDTQYF
NA	TRBV6-1	NA	TRBJ1-3	TGTGCCAGCAGGGCCGGGACGGGCTCTGGAAACACCATATATTTT	CASRAGTGSGNTIYF
NA	TRBV29-1	NA	TRBJ2-7	TGCAGCGTTCGGGCTGAGGGGGTGGCACATTCCTACGAGCAGTACTTC	CSVRAEGVAHSYEQYF
TRBD2	TRBV19	NA	TRBJ2-5	TGTGCCAGTAGTATACGGGCTAGCGGGGGTGGTGAGACCCAGTACTTC	CASSIRASGGGETQYF
NA	TRBV19	many	TRBJ2-3	TGTGCCAGCACCGGAGGGGGGAGAGTGTCAGATACGCAGTATTTT	CASTGGGRVSDTQYF
NA	TRBV2	many	TRBJ1-6	TGTGCCAGCAGTGACCGCGGACAGAATTATAATTCACCCCTCCACTTT	CASSDRGQNYNSPLHF
NA	TRBV30	NA	TRBJ2-6	TGTGCCTACGGGGTACCTGGGGCCAACGTCCTGACTTTC	CAYGVPGANVLTF
TRBD2	TRBV5-1	once	TRBJ2-1	TGCGCCAGCAGCAACAATTTAGCGGGAGGTTCCTACAATGAGCAGTTCTTC	CASSNNLAGGSYNEQFF
NA	TRBV4-2	NA	TRBJ2-1	TGTGCCAGCAGCCAGACCATCAGCTCCTACAATGAGCAGTTCTTC	CASSQTISSYNEQFF
TRBD2	TRBV9	NA	TRBJ2-2	TGTGCCAGCAGCGTAGAAGCGGGAGCTTCCGGGGAGCTGTTTTTT	CASSVEAGASGELFF
NA	TRBV7-3	NA	TRBJ1-1	TGTGCCAGCAGCTTAATTGAAGCTTTCTTT	CASSLIEAFF
TRBD2	TRBV6-2/TRBV6-3	few	TRBJ2-7	TGTGCCAGCAGTTACAAGGCGGGGGAATCCTACGAGCAGTACTTC	CASSYKAGESYEQYF
NA	TRBV15	NA	TRBJ2-3	TGTGCCACCAGCAGAGATATTAGTTACCCATTCACAGATACGCAGTATTTT	CATSRDISYPFTDTQYF
NA	TRBV6-1	NA	TRBJ2-7	TGTGCCAGCAGTCAACAACCCTTCTACGAGCAGTACTTC	CASSQQPFYEQYF
NA	TRBV5-4	NA	TRBJ2-3	TGTGCCAGCAGCAGAACCGGGGCGCAGACAGATACGCAGTATTTT	CASSRTGAQTDTQYF
NA	TRBV7-9	many	TRBJ1-2	TGTGCCAGCAGCTTCGGGCAGACTTATGGCTACACCTTC	CASSFGQTYGYTF
NA	TRBV24-1	NA	TRBJ2-7	TGTGCCACCAGTGTTGGTTCGGGCGGGGTGGGCGAGCAGTACTTC	CATSVGSGGVGEQYF
NA	TRBV20-1	NA	TRBJ2-7	TGCAGTGCTATCCTAGTTCCCGAGCAGTACTTC	CSAILVPEQYF
TRBD2	TRBV20-1	few	TRBJ2-1	TGCAGTGCTAGCGTTCTAGCGGGGGGGCCCTACAATGAGCAGTTCTTC	CSASVLAGGPYNEQFF
NA	TRBV10-3	NA	TRBJ2-7	TGTGCCATCAGTGAGGCTAGGGCGTACGACGAGCAGTACTTC	CAISEARAYDEQYF
NA	TRBV4-1	many	TRBJ1-6	TGCGCCAGCAGCCTTGACTATCCACCCCTCCACTTT	CASSLDYPPLHF
NA	TRBV19	few	TRBJ2-5	TGTGCCAGTAGTACCTGGACAGATCTAAGACAAGAGACCCAGTACTTC	CASSTWTDLRQETQYF
NA	TRBV11-3	NA	TRBJ1-1	TGTGCCAGCAGCTCAAATACGAACACTGAAGCTTTCTTT	CASSSNTNTEAFF
NA	TRBV19	few	TRBJ1-1	TGTGCCCGTAGTATAGAGGGGACGGGGAACACTGAAGCTTTCTTT	CARSIEGTGNTEAFF
NA	TRBV5-5	NA	TRBJ1-2	TGTGCCAGCAACATTATAGGCCTGCCTAACTATGGCTACACCTTC	CASNIIGLPNYGYTF
TRBD1	TRBV19	few	TRBJ2-3	TGTGCCAGTAGTTCCGCACAGGGGGCAGTTACGCAGTATTTT	CASSSAQGAVTQYF
NA	TRBV19	many	TRBJ1-1	TGTGCCAGTAGAAGAACAGGGCCTGAAGCTTTCTTT	CASRRTGPEAFF
TRBD1	TRBV10-1	NA	TRBJ2-2	TGCGCCAGCAGTTCATCCCCGGGACAGGGGAACACCGGGGAGCTGTTTTTT	CASSSSPGQGNTGELFF